The rows below give T cell receptor beta chains drawn from one sample of a study of cytomegalovirus exposure and HLA in healthy donors. The assay was immunoSEQ multiplex PCR, and TCRdb's table has in-frame clones only and misses some. The sample shows 150,000 to 200,000 clones, over 75% of them seen only once. The sample taken for sequencing was PBMCs. The receptors were gathered from a woman between 50 and 59 years old in good health and CMV-seronegative. Each CDR3 is given with its conserved first and last residue. A D gene is named only where the DNA matches it firmly. Expanded clones get a size class; other rows say once, few or many, or leave the size out.

TRBD1 - TRBJ1-6 TRBV29-1 TGCAGCGTTTCTCAGGGGGCCTATAATTCACCCCTCCACTTT CSVSQGAYNSPLHF
- few TRBJ1-5 TRBV6-1 TGTGCCAGCAGTCCACAGGGAGTTGACAATCAGCCCCAGCATTTT CASSPQGVDNQPQHF
- - TRBJ2-7 TRBV6-1 TGTGCCAGCAGCGTCACAAGGAGGTACGAGCAGTACTTC CASSVTRRYEQYF
- - TRBJ2-7 TRBV21-1 TGTGCCAGCACGCCGGGACACTGCAACCCCTACGAGCAGTACTTC CASTPGHCNPYEQYF
- - TRBJ1-2 TRBV28 TGTGCCAGCAGAGACAGGAACTATGGCTACACCTTC CASRDRNYGYTF
- once TRBJ1-5 TRBV10-3 TGTGCCATCAGTGAGGGGGGGGGAAATCAGCCCCAGCATTTT CAISEGGGNQPQHF
TRBD1 - TRBJ2-5 TRBV2 TGTGCCAGCAGAGGGGGCGAGACCCAGTACTTC CASRGGETQYF
TRBD1 - TRBJ2-7 TRBV10-3 TGTGCCACCGCAGGGGGCTTCGAAACCCACGAGCAGTACTTC CATAGGFETHEQYF
- once TRBJ1-2 TRBV28 TGTGCCAGCAGCCCCAGGATTGGCTACACCTTC CASSPRIGYTF
- - TRBJ2-5 TRBV19 TGTGCCAGTAGTAACCAGGGCACACAAGAGACCCAGTACTTC CASSNQGTQETQYF
TRBD2 few TRBJ2-3 TRBV2 TGTGCCAGCAGTGCCAGCGGGAGAGAAGATACGCAGTATTTT CASSASGREDTQYF
- once TRBJ2-7 TRBV11-2 TGTGCCAGCAGCTTAGCGCTTTTAGGGGCCTTCTACGAGCAGTACTTC CASSLALLGAFYEQYF
TRBD1 - TRBJ1-3 TRBV13 TGTGCCAGCAGCTTAGACAGGGGGCGACCTGGAAACACCATATATTTT CASSLDRGRPGNTIYF
TRBD1 - TRBJ1-1 TRBV2 TGTGCCAGCAGTGAAGCCGACAGGGTGGGCACTGAAGCTTTCTTT CASSEADRVGTEAFF
- - TRBJ2-2 TRBV13 TGTGCCAGCAGCTTTAGCAGGGTGGTAAACACCGGGGAGCTGTTTTTT CASSFSRVVNTGELFF
TRBD1 - TRBJ2-1 TRBV19 TGTGCCAGTAGCAAAAGCGCGACAGGGTTCGGGTCCTACAATGAGCAGTTCTTC CASSKSATGFGSYNEQFF
- - TRBJ2-3 TRBV5-6 TGTGCCAGCAGACGACAGGGCACAGATACGCAGTATTTT CASRRQGTDTQYF
TRBD1 once TRBJ2-1 TRBV10-3 TGTGCCATCTCGCCGCGGGGACAGGAGAACAATGAGCAGTTCTTC CAISPRGQENNEQFF
TRBD1 - TRBJ1-4 TRBV15 TGTGCCACCAGCAGAGGACAGGGGGCGCCGGATGAAAAACTGTTTTTT CATSRGQGAPDEKLFF
- once TRBJ2-7 TRBV9 TGTGCCAGCAGCGTTGGACAGTCCTACGAGCAGTACTTC CASSVGQSYEQYF
- - TRBJ2-5 TRBV6-1 TGTGCCAGCAGTGGGGGCTCGGTGGGGAAAGAGACCCAGTACTTC CASSGGSVGKETQYF
- - TRBJ2-7 TRBV9 TGTGCCAGCAGCCCCAAGGACTATCAGAGCTCCTACGAGCAGTACTTC CASSPKDYQSSYEQYF
TRBD1 - TRBJ2-4 TRBV2 TGTGCCAGCTACGGTCCACAGGGGAGAAACATTCAGTACTTC CASYGPQGRNIQYF
TRBD2 - TRBJ2-3 TRBV2 TGTGCCACCTCGGGGGGGGACAGCACAGATACGCAGTATTTT CATSGGDSTDTQYF
TRBD2 - TRBJ2-7 TRBV5-6 TGTGCCAGCAGCTCACCCCTGGGAGGGGCCTACGAGCAGTACTTC CASSSPLGGAYEQYF
TRBD2 - TRBJ2-7 TRBV5-1 TGCGCCAGCAGCTTAGCGGGGGGGACCTACGAGCAGTACTTC CASSLAGGTYEQYF
- - TRBJ2-2 TRBV15 TGTGCCACCAGCAGAGACAGTAACACCGGGGAGCTGTTTTTT CATSRDSNTGELFF
TRBD1 - TRBJ1-6 TRBV5-1 TGCGCCAGCAGCCCGACAGGGGATAATTCACCCCTCCACTTT CASSPTGDNSPLHF
- - TRBJ2-1 TRBV11-2 TGTGCCAGCAGCGGCCGGGACATGTTTGCCAATGAGCAGTTCTTC CASSGRDMFANEQFF
TRBD1 few TRBJ2-7 TRBV2 TGTGCCAGCAATCGACAGGGGCCCTACGAGCAGTACTTC CASNRQGPYEQYF
- - TRBJ1-1 TRBV2 TGTGCCAGCCGCGCGGAGGGTAGGGTGAACACTGAAGCTTTCTTT CASRAEGRVNTEAFF
TRBD1 - TRBJ2-7 TRBV19 TGTGCCAGTAGTATAGCACAGGGGAATAGGAACGAGCAGTACTTC CASSIAQGNRNEQYF
- few TRBJ2-1 TRBV7-3 TGTGCCAGCAGCTTATCGGTGAGGGATGAGCAGTTCTTC CASSLSVRDEQFF